This T cell receptor beta chain was obtained from a study of blood T cell repertoires in COVID-19 (dated by TCRdb to 2019 to 2021). Regarding the complete study: Samples from collaborators originated in the United States, Italy and Spain and spanned both the acute and convalescent phases of COVID-19. Sample metadata almost always included a de-identified subject ID, COVID-19 status, age in years and sex. The prospective study material was composed of cDNA or gDNA derived from T cells, B-cell-depleted T cells, or PBMCs. Where available, HLA class I and class II types were taken from metadata supplied by the sample provider and were not determined by assay-based typing. Samples were obtained from the ongoing ImmuneRACE study (first 160 participants) and from over 1,000 subjects provided by 6 global collaborators. The repertoires were made available in a free public database intended to serve as a resource for research on the immune response to SARS-CoV-2. Deeply sampled blood TCRbeta repertoires from subjects exposed to, actively infected with, or recovered from COVID-19 were included in the dataset. Broad study findings and their caveats: The quantity of clinical and demographic metadata differed by source and by participant and was supplied without curation.

Based on the germline V gene (reference sequence), the CDR1 and CDR2 sequences are MNHEY and SMNVEV. For this chain, trimming is 3 bases at the V end and 2 bases at the J end, and the number of junction bases without a gene match is 4. The CDR3 contains 14 residues, cysteine and phenylalanine counted. Only the CDR3 part of the read is kept: 42 bases, read in frame from the first base. TCRbeta CDR3 regions were amplified from genomic DNA by means of the immunoSEQ Assay, a bias-controlled multiplex PCR. Processing in the source paper ran as follows. Within the assay, amplification of reference gene primers was used to estimate how many nucleated cells each sample contained. To quantify the absolute abundance of each unique TCRbeta CDR3 rearrangement, sequence reads were collapsed and filtered. For each sample, productive Simpson clonality was calculated as the square root of Simpson's diversity index over productive rearrangements. Drawn from immuneACCESS, this table holds only the in-frame rearrangements with V and J called that TCRdb kept. Clones are partly lost; checked studies trace under half to an unresolved V gene and leave the rest unexplained. The V and J calls and clone size are taken from that table; D and trimming were inferred from the DNA. This sample lists tens of thousands of clones; roughly 88% were detected once. The ten largest clones add up to approximately 3.4% of the sample.

Each collaborating institution followed its own protocols to collect whole blood in K2EDTA tubes. For TCRbeta analysis, collaborators shipped samples in one of three forms: frozen whole blood, isolated PBMCs, or DNA extracted from either of those sample types. A word on this clone: Its binding antigen is unknown. No base quality values were provided; no much bigger clone lies one nucleotide off.

Sequencing was carried out using peripheral blood. This receptor chain uses TRBV27 and TRBJ2-7; 7 middle bases align to TRBD1. This sequence was found in a man aged 45-65 years with active COVID-19. The CDR3 corresponds to CASSFWDSTYEQYF. The DNA is as follows: TGTGCCAGCAGTTTCTGGGACAGTACCTACGAGCAGTACTTC.